This note documents a single TCR beta chain sequence. What it binds is not known. This sample is part of a study of T-cell memory formation after mild COVID-19. Study-level information: Largely donor-specific TCR clusters were found.

Overall study findings and caveats: Proof of SARS-CoV-2 specificity was absent for the second-wave clones that crested on day 37.

TCRdb reprocessed the 5' RACE reads via MiXCR and lists one record per CDR3 protein. Of approximately 100,000 distinct CDR3 sequences listed, approximately 13% were seen once; the top ten hold 25% to 35%. CDR1 and CDR2 from the germline V gene are SGHRS and YFSETQ. The V end was cut by 0 bases, the J end by 10 bases, with 10 bases between. The CDR3 is 12 amino acids. This TCR came from an adult woman who had mild COVID-19 (a few samples of this study predate the infection). Cell type and time point are not known. This chain connects TRBV5-1 to TRBJ1-2; a possible D gene is TRBD1 (5 bases). Sequencing used PBMCs or a T cell subset sorted from them (not recorded which). The CDR3 loop is CASSLGQGYYTF. The CDR3, as DNA: TGCGCCAGCAGCTTGGGCCAGGGATACTACACCTTC.